This T cell receptor beta chain comes out of a study of T cells after yellow fever vaccination. Points on this clonotype: What it binds is unknown.

This CDR3 has 13 amino acids. The germline CDR1 and CDR2 sequences are SQVTM and ANQGSEA. The germline V and J ends were trimmed by 6 bases and 2 bases, with 14 bases remaining between them. Making TCR cDNA involved 5'RACE template switching, which added UMIs and a universal primer site. In TCRdb, the 5' RACE reads were re-called with MiXCR into one record per CDR3 protein. The repertoire consists of 250,000 or so distinct CDR3 sequences, with about 7% occurring once and the leading ten covering more than 0.85%. Overall study findings and caveats: Contamination of FACS-sorted repertoires by abundant clonotypes from the bulk population could occur. Subsequent to the booster, the majority of primary-vaccination clones reappeared (96% CD4, 80% to 90% CD8). Researchers report a weaker secondary response that nonetheless peaked faster, day 5 versus 15.

The J gene is TRBJ2-7, the V gene TRBV29-1; maybe TRBD2 (6 bases). The source is a man aged 30 to 45 who received the YFV17D yellow fever vaccine. The sequencing here drew on CD4+ T cells sorted from PBMCs, taken on the day of the yellow fever booster vaccination. CDR3 DNA sequence: TGCAGCGTAGTGGGACTCCTCACCTACGAGCAGTACTTC. Its protein product is CSVVGLLTYEQYF.